This TCR beta chain derives from a study of T-cell reconstitution after alpha-beta-depleted transplantation in children. This clonotype showed up just a few times. Its antigen is as yet unknown. With V trimmed by 8 bases and J by 5 bases, 12 bases remained unmatched. The CDR3 loop spans 15 amino acids. Unique molecular identifiers featured in how the TCRbeta library was prepared. Each CDR3 protein gets one entry after TCRdb re-called the PCR reads with MiXCR. The sample carries about 980,000 distinct CDR3 sequences, around 30% recorded once. Whole-study findings and limits: Expanded graft clones, several hundred of them, were reportedly the source of alpha-beta T cells about two months after transplant. Surviving recipient T cells and thymic progenitors produced the high day-60 TCRbeta diversity seen in some patients. Diversity and T-cell counts at one year after transplant derived mostly from new T cells.

The rearrangement uses TRBV12-3 or TRBV12-4 and TRBJ1-1; TRBD1 matches at 9 bases. This specimen consisted of PBMCs, mostly from graft donor cells, obtained 360 days after TCRalphabeta/CD19-depleted stem cell transplant. The receptor comes from a boy under two years old who had a stem cell transplant for SCID, so the T cells may come from the graft donor. The CDR3 DNA sequence: TGTGCCAGCGACAACGGACAGGGGCCAGGAACTGAAGCTTTCTTT. Its translation is CASDNGQGPGTEAFF.